This is a list of T cell receptor beta chains from one sample in a study of a mutant IDH1 vaccine in newly diagnosed glioma. Libraries were prepared by immunoSEQ multiplex PCR; TCRdb keeps only in-frame clonotypes and omits some of them. The table has around 60,000 clones, around 83% seen once. These receptors are not linked to any known antigen. Here the sequenced sample was PBMCs, taken from a glioma patient whose treatment included an IDH1 peptide vaccine. The source is a man aged 25 to 40 with glioma. Each CDR3 is given with its conserved first and last residue. A D gene is named only where the DNA matches it firmly.

TRBV19,NA,15,TRBJ2-3,CASSILSAGTDTQYF
TRBV9,NA,14,TRBJ1-1,CASSVAAVNTEAFF
TRBV7-9,NA,14,TRBJ2-7,CASSKLQGSYEQYF
TRBV5-1,NA,17,TRBJ1-6,CASSLGGPSSYNSPLHF
TRBV11-2,TRBD2,16,TRBJ2-5,CASSSGLAGGVLTQYF
TRBV5-1,NA,16,TRBJ2-3,CASSLGGALSTDTQYF
TRBV5-6,TRBD1,15,TRBJ2-7,CASSPQGALHYEQYF
TRBV27,TRBD1,14,TRBJ2-7,CASSFQTGGREQYF
TRBV7-9,NA,9,TRBJ1-1,CATSLWAFF
TRBV19,NA,15,TRBJ2-7,CASSRGRVDAYEQYF
TRBV5-1,TRBD1,17,TRBJ1-1,CASSSRISGQGSTEAFF
TRBV19,TRBD2,13,TRBJ2-3,CASAGVSTDTQYF
TRBV27,NA,13,TRBJ2-7,CASSLGQFYEQYF
TRBV6-4,NA,13,TRBJ2-3,CASSDRPTDTQYF
TRBV27,TRBD1,14,TRBJ1-2,CASSTGTGVYGYTF
TRBV28,TRBD2,15,TRBJ2-2,CASSREREVSGELFF
TRBV11-2,NA,15,TRBJ1-6,CASSLGTLGNSPLHF
TRBV5-6,TRBD1,16,TRBJ2-1,CASSLRDRELYNEQFF
TRBV6-5,NA,16,TRBJ1-3,CASSSPTSSSGNTIYF
TRBV7-9,NA,17,TRBJ2-2,CASSLVLAGANTGELFF
TRBV12-5,NA,12,TRBJ1-1,CASGYWGTEAFF